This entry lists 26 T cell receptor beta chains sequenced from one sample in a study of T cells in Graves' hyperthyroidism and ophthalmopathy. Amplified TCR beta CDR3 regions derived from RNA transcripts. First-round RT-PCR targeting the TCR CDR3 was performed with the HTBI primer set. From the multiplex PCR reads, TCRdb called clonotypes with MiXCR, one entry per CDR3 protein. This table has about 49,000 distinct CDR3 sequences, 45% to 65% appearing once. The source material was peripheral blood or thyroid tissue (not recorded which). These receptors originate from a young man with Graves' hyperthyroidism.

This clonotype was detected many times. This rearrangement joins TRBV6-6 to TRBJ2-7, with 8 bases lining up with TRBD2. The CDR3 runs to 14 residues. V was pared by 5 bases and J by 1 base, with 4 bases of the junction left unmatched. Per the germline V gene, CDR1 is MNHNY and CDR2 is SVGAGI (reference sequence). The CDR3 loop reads CASSTSGTSYEQYF. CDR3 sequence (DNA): TGTGCCAGCAGTACTAGCGGAACTTCCTACGAGCAGTACTTC.

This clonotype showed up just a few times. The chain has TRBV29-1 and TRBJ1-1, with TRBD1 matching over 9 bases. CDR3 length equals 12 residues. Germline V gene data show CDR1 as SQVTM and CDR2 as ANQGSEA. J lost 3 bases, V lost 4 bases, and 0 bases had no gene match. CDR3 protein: CSVGTGDTEAFF. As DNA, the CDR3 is TGCAGCGTTGGGACAGGGGACACTGAAGCTTTCTTT.

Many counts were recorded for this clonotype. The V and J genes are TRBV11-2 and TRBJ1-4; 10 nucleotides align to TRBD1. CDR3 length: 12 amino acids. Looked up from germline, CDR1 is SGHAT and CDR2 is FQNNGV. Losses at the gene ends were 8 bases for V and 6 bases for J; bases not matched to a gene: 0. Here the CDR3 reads CASGQGDEKLFF. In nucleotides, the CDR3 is TGTGCCAGCGGACAGGGGGATGAAAAACTGTTTTTT.

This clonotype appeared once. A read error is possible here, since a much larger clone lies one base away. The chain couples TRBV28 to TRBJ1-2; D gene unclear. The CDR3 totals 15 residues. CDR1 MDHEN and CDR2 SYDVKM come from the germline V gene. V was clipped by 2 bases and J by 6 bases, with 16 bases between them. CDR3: CASSLPGVAINGYTF. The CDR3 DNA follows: TGTGCCAGCAGTTTACCGGGCGTCGCGATAAATGGCTACACCTTC.

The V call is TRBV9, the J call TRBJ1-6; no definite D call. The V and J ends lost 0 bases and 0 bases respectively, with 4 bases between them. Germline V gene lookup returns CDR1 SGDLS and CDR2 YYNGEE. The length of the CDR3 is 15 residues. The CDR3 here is CASSVGGSYNSPLHF. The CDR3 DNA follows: TGTGCCAGCAGCGTAGGTGGCTCCTATAATTCACCCCTCCACTTT.

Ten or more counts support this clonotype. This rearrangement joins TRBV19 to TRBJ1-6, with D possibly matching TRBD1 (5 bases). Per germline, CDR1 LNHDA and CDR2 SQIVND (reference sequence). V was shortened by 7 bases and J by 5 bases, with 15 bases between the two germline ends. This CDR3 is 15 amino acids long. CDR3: CASTLGAGDNSPLHF. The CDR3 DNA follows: TGTGCCAGTACCCTGGGAGCGGGGGATAATTCACCCCTCCACTTT.

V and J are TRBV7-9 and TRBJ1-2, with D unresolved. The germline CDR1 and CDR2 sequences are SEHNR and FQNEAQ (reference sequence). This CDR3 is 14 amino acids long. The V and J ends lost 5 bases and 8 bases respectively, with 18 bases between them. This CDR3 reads CASSGVVGRVGYTF. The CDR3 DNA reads TGTGCCAGCAGCGGTGTGGTTGGACGCGTCGGCTACACCTTC.

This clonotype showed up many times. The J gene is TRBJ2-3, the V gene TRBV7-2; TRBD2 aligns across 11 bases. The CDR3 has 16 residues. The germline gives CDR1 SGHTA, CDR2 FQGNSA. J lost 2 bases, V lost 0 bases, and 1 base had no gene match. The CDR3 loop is CASSLAGLAVTDTQYF. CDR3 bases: TGTGCCAGCAGCTTAGCGGGACTAGCGGTCACAGATACGCAGTATTTT.

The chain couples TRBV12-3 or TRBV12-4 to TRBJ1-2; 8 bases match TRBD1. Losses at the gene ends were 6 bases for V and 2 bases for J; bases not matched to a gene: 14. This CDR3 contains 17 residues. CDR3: CASSTGTGCNRNYGYTF. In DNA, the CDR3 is TGTGCCAGCAGCACCGGGACAGGCTGTAACCGAAACTATGGCTACACCTTC.

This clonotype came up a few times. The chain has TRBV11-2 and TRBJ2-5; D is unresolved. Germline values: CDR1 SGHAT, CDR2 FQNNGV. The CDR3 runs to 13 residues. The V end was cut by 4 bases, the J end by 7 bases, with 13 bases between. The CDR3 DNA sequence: TGTGCCAGCAGCTATACGATGGCCGGGACCCAGTACTTC. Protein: CASSYTMAGTQYF. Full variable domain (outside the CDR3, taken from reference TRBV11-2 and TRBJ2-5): EAGVAQSPRYKIIEKRQSVAFWCNPISGHATLYWYQQILGQGPKLLIQFQNNGVVDDSQLPKDRFSAERLKGVDSTLKIQPAKLEDSAVYLCASSYTMAGTQYFGPGTRLLVL.

The CDR3, as DNA: TGTGCCAGCAGCGCCGGGGCAGGGACGAACTATGGCTACACCTTC. It translates to CASSAGAGTNYGYTF. J is TRBJ1-2 and V is TRBV9; tentatively, D is TRBD1 (5 bases). Germline CDR1 SGDLS, CDR2 YYNGEE. Between the trimmed V and J ends, which lost 3 bases and 2 bases, there was a span of 14 bases. This CDR3 spans 15 amino acids.

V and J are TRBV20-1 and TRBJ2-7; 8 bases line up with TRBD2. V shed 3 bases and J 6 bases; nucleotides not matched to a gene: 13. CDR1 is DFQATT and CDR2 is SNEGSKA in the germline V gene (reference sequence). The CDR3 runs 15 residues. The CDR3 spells CSARTGGRAAGEQYF. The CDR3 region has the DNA TGCAGTGCTAGGACGGGAGGGAGGGCTGCGGGCGAGCAGTACTTC.

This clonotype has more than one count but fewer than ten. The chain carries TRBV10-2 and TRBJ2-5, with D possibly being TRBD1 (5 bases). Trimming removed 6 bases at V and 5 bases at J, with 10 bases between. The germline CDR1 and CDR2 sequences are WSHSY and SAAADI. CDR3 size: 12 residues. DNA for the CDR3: TGCGCCAGCAGGCAGGGCCGGGAGACCCAGTACTTC. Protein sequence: CASRQGRETQYF.

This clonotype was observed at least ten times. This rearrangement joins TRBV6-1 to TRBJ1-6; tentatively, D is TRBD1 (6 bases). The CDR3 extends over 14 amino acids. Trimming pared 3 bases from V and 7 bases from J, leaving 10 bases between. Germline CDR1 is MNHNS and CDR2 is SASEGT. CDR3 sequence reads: CASSDRGPNSPLHF. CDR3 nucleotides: TGTGCCAGCAGTGACAGGGGCCCGAATTCACCCCTCCACTTT.

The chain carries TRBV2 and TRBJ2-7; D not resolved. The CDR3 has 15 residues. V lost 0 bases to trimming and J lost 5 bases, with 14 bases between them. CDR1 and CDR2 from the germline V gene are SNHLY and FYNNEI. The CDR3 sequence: CASSEALGVLDEQYF. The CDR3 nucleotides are TGTGCCAGCAGTGAAGCGCTTGGGGTTTTAGACGAGCAGTACTTC.

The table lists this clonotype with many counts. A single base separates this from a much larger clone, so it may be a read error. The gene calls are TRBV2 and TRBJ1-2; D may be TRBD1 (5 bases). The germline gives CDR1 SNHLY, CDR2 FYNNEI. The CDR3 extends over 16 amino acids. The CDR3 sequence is CARDGQEVHKNYGYAF. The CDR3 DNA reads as TGTGCCAGAGACGGACAAGAAGTCCATAAAAACTATGGCTACGCCTTC.

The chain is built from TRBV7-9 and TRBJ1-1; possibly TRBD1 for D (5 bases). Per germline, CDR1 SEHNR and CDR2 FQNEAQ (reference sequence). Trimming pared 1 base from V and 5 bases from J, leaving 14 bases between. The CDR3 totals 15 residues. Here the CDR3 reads CASSLVDREGTEAFF. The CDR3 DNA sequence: TGTGCCAGCAGCTTAGTCGACAGAGAGGGTACTGAAGCTTTCTTT.

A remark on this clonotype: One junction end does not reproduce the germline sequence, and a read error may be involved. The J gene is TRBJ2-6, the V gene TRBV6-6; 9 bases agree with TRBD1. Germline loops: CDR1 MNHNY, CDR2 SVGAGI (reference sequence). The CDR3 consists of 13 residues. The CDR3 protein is CASSSTGGNVLTF. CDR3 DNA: TGTGCCAGCAGTTCGACAGGGGGCAACGTCCTGACTTTC.

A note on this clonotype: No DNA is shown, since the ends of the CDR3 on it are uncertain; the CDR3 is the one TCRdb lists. The CDR3 loop reads CASSFYICSAGGILREETQYF. The chain uses TRBV7-2 and TRBJ2-5; no DNA check was done on the table's D call, TRBD1. The germline V gene has CDR1 SGHTA and CDR2 FQGNSA. Termini included, the CDR3 measures 21 amino acids.

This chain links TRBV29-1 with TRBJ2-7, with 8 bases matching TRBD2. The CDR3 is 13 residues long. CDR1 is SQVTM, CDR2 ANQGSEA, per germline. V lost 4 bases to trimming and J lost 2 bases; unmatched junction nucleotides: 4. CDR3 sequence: CSVVSGTTYEQYF. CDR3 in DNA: TGCAGCGTTGTTAGCGGGACGACCTACGAGCAGTACTTC.

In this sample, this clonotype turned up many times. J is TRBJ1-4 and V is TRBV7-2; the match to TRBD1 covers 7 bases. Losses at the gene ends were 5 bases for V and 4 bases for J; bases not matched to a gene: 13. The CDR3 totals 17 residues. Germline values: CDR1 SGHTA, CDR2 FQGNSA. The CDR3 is CASSLLATRGYNEKLFF. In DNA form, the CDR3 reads TGTGCCAGCAGCCTCTTGGCGACCAGGGGGTATAATGAAAAACTGTTTTTT.

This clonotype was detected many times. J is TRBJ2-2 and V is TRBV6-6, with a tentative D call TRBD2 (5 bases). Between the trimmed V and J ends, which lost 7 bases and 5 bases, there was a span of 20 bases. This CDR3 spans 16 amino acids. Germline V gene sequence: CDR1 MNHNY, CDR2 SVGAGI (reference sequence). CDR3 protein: CASKNTADGGTGELFF. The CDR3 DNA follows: TGTGCCAGCAAGAACACCGCGGACGGCGGGACCGGGGAGCTGTTTTTT.

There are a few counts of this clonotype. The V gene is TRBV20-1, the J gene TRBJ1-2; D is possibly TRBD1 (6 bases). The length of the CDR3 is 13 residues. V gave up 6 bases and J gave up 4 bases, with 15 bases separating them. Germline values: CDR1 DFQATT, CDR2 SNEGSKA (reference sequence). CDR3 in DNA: TGCAGTGCCCGGTGGGGGCGCGTCTATGGCTACACCTTC. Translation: CSARWGRVYGYTF.

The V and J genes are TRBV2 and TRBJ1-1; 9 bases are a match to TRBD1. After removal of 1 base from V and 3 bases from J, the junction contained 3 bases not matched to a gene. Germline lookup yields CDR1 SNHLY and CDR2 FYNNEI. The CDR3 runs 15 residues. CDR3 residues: CASSEDRGRDTEAFF. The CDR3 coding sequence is TGTGCCAGCAGTGAAGACAGGGGGCGGGACACTGAAGCTTTCTTT.

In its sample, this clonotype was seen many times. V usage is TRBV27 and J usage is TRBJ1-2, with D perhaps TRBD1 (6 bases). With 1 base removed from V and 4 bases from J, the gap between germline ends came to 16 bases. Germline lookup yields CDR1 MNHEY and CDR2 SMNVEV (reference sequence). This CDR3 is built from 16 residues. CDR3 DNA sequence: TGTGCCAGCAGTTTATTCTTGGACAGTACCTTCTATGGCTACACCTTC. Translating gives CASSLFLDSTFYGYTF.

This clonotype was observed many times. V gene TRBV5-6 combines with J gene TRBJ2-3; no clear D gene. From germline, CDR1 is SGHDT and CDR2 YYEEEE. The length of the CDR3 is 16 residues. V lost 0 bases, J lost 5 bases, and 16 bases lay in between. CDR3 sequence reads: CASSLASPGRGDTQYF. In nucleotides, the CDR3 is TGTGCCAGCAGCTTGGCCAGCCCAGGTCGAGGAGATACGCAGTATTTT.